The source of this TCR beta chain is a study of T cells expressing NK-cell markers. From the 5' RACE reads, TCRdb lists one entry per CDR3 protein and no DNA. The sample is made up of about 390,000 distinct CDR3 sequences, and the top ten hold around 10% of it. The length of the CDR3 is 15 residues. Per germline, CDR1 MNHEY and CDR2 SVGAGI. The sequence was collected from a woman aged 50 to 60 in good health. What was sequenced was blood T cells: a sorted CD56 or NKG2C T cell subset, CD4+ or CD8+ T cells, or bulk PBMC T cells (not recorded which). This sequence joins TRBV6-5 and TRBJ2-2; TCRdb's assignment of TRBD1 cannot be checked, as there is no DNA. CDR3 protein: CASSYNRGKSGELFF.